These T cell receptor beta chains were read from a single sample in a study of graft-versus-host responses after intestinal transplantation. Sequencing used immunoSEQ multiplex PCR; TCRdb keeps in-frame clones, though not all of them. Among some 110,000 clones, 85% to 95% were seen once, and the ten largest hold 1.2%. What these receptors recognize is not known. The sample consisted of unstimulated CD8+ T cells sorted from spleen or lymph node cells, taken before transplant. Every receptor here comes from a human donor who was the organ donor for an intestinal transplant. CDR3s include the opening cysteine and the closing phenylalanine or tryptophan. Fields, in order: clone size, D gene, V gene, CDR3 length, J gene, CDR3 DNA, CDR3 protein. D genes are given only for firm matches. Some rows mark clone size as missing; the rest say once, few, many or name a class of expanded clone.

>once|.|TRBV15|14|TRBJ2-3
TGTGCCACCAGCGTCTGGGGGAACACAGATACGCAGTATTTT
CATSVWGNTDTQYF
>.|TRBD1|TRBV6-1|14|TRBJ1-1
TGTGCCAGCAGTGCACATACAGGGGTCACTGAAGCTTTCTTT
CASSAHTGVTEAFF
>few|.|TRBV5-6|15|TRBJ1-1
TGTGCCAGCAGCTTCCACCAGCCTGCTGACACTGAAGCTTTCTTT
CASSFHQPADTEAFF
>.|.|TRBV21-1|11|TRBJ2-7
TGTGCCAGCACCTGGGGCCACCCCAGTTTTTTC
CASTWGHPSFF
>.|.|TRBV5-1|14|TRBJ2-1
TGCGCCAGCAGCTTGGTCGGGCGGTCCAATGAGCAGTTCTTC
CASSLVGRSNEQFF
>.|.|TRBV27|13|TRBJ2-2
TGTGCCAGCAGTTTTTTTAACACCGGGGAGCTGTTTTTT
CASSFFNTGELFF
>.|TRBD1|TRBV6-6|14|TRBJ1-5
TGTGCCAGCAGTGCGGGACAGGCTAATCAGCCCCAGCATTTT
CASSAGQANQPQHF
>.|.|TRBV5-1|16|TRBJ2-1
TGCGCCAGCAGCTTGAGGCCGCAGGGGAGCCACAATGAGCAGTTCTTC
CASSLRPQGSHNEQFF
>.|TRBD2|TRBV11-2|16|TRBJ2-2
TGTGCCAGCAGCTTATTTGGCAGCGGGATGACCGGGGAGCTGTTTTTT
CASSLFGSGMTGELFF
>.|.|TRBV6-5|13|TRBJ1-3
TGTGCCAGCAGTGAGGGTTTTGGAAACACCATATATTTT
CASSEGFGNTIYF
>.|.|TRBV6-5|13|TRBJ1-5
TGTGCCAGCAGTTTAGTTTTAAATCAGCCCCAGCATTTT
CASSLVLNQPQHF
>once|.|TRBV5-1|14|TRBJ2-2
TGCGCCAGCAAAAGACACCACAACACCGGGGAGCTGTTTTTT
CASKRHHNTGELFF
>.|TRBD1|TRBV6-6|16|TRBJ1-2
TGTGCCAGCAGTTACTCTAGGCAGGGGGCATCCAATGGCTACACCTTC
CASSYSRQGASNGYTF
>.|.|TRBV7-9|12|TRBJ2-2
TGTGCCAGCAGCTTGAACACCGGGGAGCTGTTTTTT
CASSLNTGELFF
>.|.|TRBV9|14|TRBJ2-7
TGTGCCAGCAGCGTAGCCGATCCTGACTACGAGCAGTACTTC
CASSVADPDYEQYF
>.|.|TRBV7-9|15|TRBJ2-7
TGTGCCAGCAGCTTAGGGCTTGGGGTCTCCTACGAGCAGTACTTC
CASSLGLGVSYEQYF
>few|.|TRBV5-5|13|TRBJ2-7
TGTGCCAGCAGCCAAGGACCGGGCTACGAGCAGTACTTC
CASSQGPGYEQYF
>.|TRBD1|TRBV5-5|16|TRBJ1-1
TGTGCCAGCAGCTTGGCCGGGAGGGGGCGAAACACTGAAGCTTTCTTT
CASSLAGRGRNTEAFF
>once|TRBD1|TRBV6-4|15|TRBJ1-2
TGTGCCAGCAGTGAGCAAGGGACAGGGGATGGAGGCTACACCTTC
CASSEQGTGDGGYTF
>once|TRBD2|TRBV7-2|15|TRBJ2-7
TGTGCCAGCAGCTTACTAGCGGGAGCCTCCTACGAGCAGTACTTC
CASSLLAGASYEQYF
>.|TRBD2|TRBV7-9|16|TRBJ2-1
TGTGCCAGCAGCTTACTGGGACTAGCTGTCTACAATGAGCAGTTCTTC
CASSLLGLAVYNEQFF
>.|.|TRBV5-1|17|TRBJ2-7
TGCGCCAGCAGCCCGAGGCCGGGGCCAAGGAGGGCTCTAGAGCAGTACTTC
CASSPRPGPRRALEQYF
>.|.|TRBV18|15|TRBJ2-1
TGTGCCAGCTCACCACGGGGGACCCCCTACAATGAGCAGTTCTTC
CASSPRGTPYNEQFF
>.|.|TRBV18|13|TRBJ1-4
TGTGCCAGCTCACCGGAAACAGGAGAAAAACTGTTTTTT
CASSPETGEKLFF
>.|.|TRBV19|13|TRBJ2-7
TGTGCCAGTAGGAGGCGGGGTACCTACGAGCAGTACTTC
CASRRRGTYEQYF
>once|.|TRBV4-2|15|TRBJ2-7
TGTGCCAGCAGCCAAGATGGCAGCGTGTCCTACGAGCAGTACTTC
CASSQDGSVSYEQYF
>.|.|TRBV7-9|12|TRBJ1-6
TGTGCCAGCAGCTTAGTGAATTCACCCCTCCACTTT
CASSLVNSPLHF
>.|.|TRBV4-1|14|TRBJ2-1
TGCGCCAGCAGCCAAGAAGGGCCCCACAATGAGCAGTTCTTC
CASSQEGPHNEQFF
>.|.|TRBV5-4|15|TRBJ1-2
TGTGCCAGCAGCTTCCAGGGGCCCTCCAACTATGGCTACACCTTC
CASSFQGPSNYGYTF
>.|.|TRBV5-1|13|TRBJ2-7
TGCGCCAGCAGCTTGGACGGAGACTACGAGCAGTACTTC
CASSLDGDYEQYF
>.|TRBD2|TRBV13|17|TRBJ2-3
TGTGCCAGCAGCCCTAGACTAGCGGGTATGGGCACAGATACGCAGTATTTT
CASSPRLAGMGTDTQYF
>.|TRBD1|TRBV9|17|TRBJ1-1
TGTGCCAGCAGCCTAAAGCCACAGGGGCCGACAAACACTGAAGCTTTCTTT
CASSLKPQGPTNTEAFF
>.|.|TRBV10-3|16|TRBJ2-2
TGTGCCATCAGCGTTATCGACCCAGAGGGGGCCGGGGAGCTGTTTTTT
CAISVIDPEGAGELFF
>.|TRBD1|TRBV4-2|15|TRBJ1-2
TGTGCCAGCAGCCAAGATGACTTGGGACAGAATGGCTACACCTTC
CASSQDDLGQNGYTF
>.|TRBD2|TRBV14|16|TRBJ2-2
TGTGCCAGCAACCGCCGGCGGGAGGCGTACACCGGGGAGCTGTTTTTT
CASNRRREAYTGELFF
>.|TRBD2|TRBV28|16|TRBJ2-5
TGTGCCAGCAGAGGGACTAGCGGGAGTTATGTGAAGACCCAGTACTTC
CASRGTSGSYVKTQYF
>.|.|TRBV18|17|TRBJ2-6
TGTGCCAGCTCACCACGATTCCGTAACTCTGGGGCCAACGTCCTGACTTTC
CASSPRFRNSGANVLTF
>.|TRBD2|TRBV4-1|19|TRBJ2-2
TGCGCCAGCAGCCACGGCGATGGGACTAGCGGGCGAGTCTCCGGGGAGCTGTTTTTT
CASSHGDGTSGRVSGELFF
>.|.|TRBV19|14|TRBJ2-1
TGTGCCAGTAGTATAACAGGGAGGTACAATGAGCAGTTCTTC
CASSITGRYNEQFF
>once|.|TRBV19|11|TRBJ2-1
TGTGCCAGTAGTATGGGAGCGGGGCAGTTCTTC
CASSMGAGQFF
>.|TRBD1|TRBV7-9|17|TRBJ1-3
TGTGCCAGCAGCTTAGTAGAGACAGGGACTTCTGGAAACACCATATATTTT
CASSLVETGTSGNTIYF
>.|.|TRBV4-3|15|TRBJ1-2
TGCGCCAGCAGCCAGGAACGGGGGGGCCGGTATGGCTACACCTTC
CASSQERGGRYGYTF
>.|.|TRBV6-6|14|TRBJ2-5
TGTGCCAGCAGCCACAATATGGATCAAGAGACCCAGTACTTC
CASSHNMDQETQYF
>.|.|TRBV7-6|15|TRBJ2-3
TGTGCCAGCAGCCCTAACCCGGAGAGGGCAGATACGCAGTATTTT
CASSPNPERADTQYF
>.|.|TRBV29-1|13|TRBJ2-1
TGCAGCGCCGAGGGGGAGGGCCGCAATGAGCAGTTCTTC
CSAEGEGRNEQFF
>.|.|TRBV4-1|15|TRBJ1-1
TGCGCCAGCAGCCCCCCGGCAGGTGGTTACACTGAAGCTTTCTTT
CASSPPAGGYTEAFF
>.|.|TRBV11-2|11|TRBJ2-1
TGTGCCAGCAGCTTAGGGGTTGAGCAGTTCTTC
CASSLGVEQFF
>.|TRBD1|TRBV28|15|TRBJ1-3
TGTGCCAGCGCATTCTACAGGGGATCAGGAAACACCATATATTTT
CASAFYRGSGNTIYF
>.|.|TRBV30|14|TRBJ2-1
TGTGCCTGGAGCGTCTCGTTTCGTTTAAATGAGCAGTTCTTC
CAWSVSFRLNEQFF
>.|.|TRBV6-4|13|TRBJ1-5
TGTGCCAGCAGTGACAGGGCCGGGCAGCCCCAGCATTTT
CASSDRAGQPQHF
>.|.|TRBV27|11|TRBJ1-1
TGTGCCAGCAGTTGGGGGGCTGAAGCTTTCTTT
CASSWGAEAFF
>.|TRBD1|TRBV19|16|TRBJ1-1
TGTGCCAGTAGTCCCAACGGACAGGGGAGGAACACTGAAGCTTTCTTT
CASSPNGQGRNTEAFF
>.|.|TRBV6-1|14|TRBJ2-7
TGTGCCAGCAGTGAATACCAGGGATGGGGCGAGCAGTACTTC
CASSEYQGWGEQYF